The entry below describes one T cell receptor beta chain. Germline V gene lookup returns CDR1 SGHDN and CDR2 FVKESK. The CDR3 has 15 residues. Trimming took 2 bases from V and 12 from J, leaving 20 bases between them. The data derive from a study of blood T cell repertoires in COVID-19. This table comes from immunoSEQ multiplex PCR, and its TCRdb copy is limited to in-frame clones, with some not included. The sample includes some 160,000 clones, around four fifths of them seen just once. Sequences were obtained from PBMCs or T cells enriched from blood (not recorded which). The receptor's source is a woman aged 40 to 50 who had recovered from COVID-19. J is TRBJ2-1 and V is TRBV14; perhaps TRBD1 as D (7 bases). Written as DNA, the CDR3 is TGTGCCAGCAGCCAACTTTCAGGAGTCAGGGGGGTGCAGTTCTTC. Translated: CASSQLSGVRGVQFF.